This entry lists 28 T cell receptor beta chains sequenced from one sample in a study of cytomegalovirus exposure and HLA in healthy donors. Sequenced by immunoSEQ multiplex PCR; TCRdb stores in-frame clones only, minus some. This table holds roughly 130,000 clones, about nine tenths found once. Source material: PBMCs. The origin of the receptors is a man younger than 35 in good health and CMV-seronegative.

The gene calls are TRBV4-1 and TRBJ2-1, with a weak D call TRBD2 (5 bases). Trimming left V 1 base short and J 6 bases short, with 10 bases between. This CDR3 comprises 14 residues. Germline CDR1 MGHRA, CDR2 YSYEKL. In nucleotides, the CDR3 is TGCGCCAGCAGCCAAGTGGAGGTTCTCAATGAGCAGTTCTTC. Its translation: CASSQVEVLNEQFF.

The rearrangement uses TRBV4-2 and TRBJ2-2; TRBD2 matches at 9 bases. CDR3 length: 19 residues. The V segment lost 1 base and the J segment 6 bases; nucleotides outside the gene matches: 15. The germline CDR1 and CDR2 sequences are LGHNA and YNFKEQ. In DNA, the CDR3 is TGTGCCAGCAGCCAAGCCCAAGCGGGGGGTGAAGGTTTACCCGGGGAGCTGTTTTTT. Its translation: CASSQAQAGGEGLPGELFF.

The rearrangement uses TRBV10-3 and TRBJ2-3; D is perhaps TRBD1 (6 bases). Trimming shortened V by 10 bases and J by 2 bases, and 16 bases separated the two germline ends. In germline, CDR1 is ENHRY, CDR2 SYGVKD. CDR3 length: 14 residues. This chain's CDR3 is CATTGFGDTDTQYF. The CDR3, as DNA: TGTGCCACCACAGGGTTTGGGGACACAGATACGCAGTATTTT.

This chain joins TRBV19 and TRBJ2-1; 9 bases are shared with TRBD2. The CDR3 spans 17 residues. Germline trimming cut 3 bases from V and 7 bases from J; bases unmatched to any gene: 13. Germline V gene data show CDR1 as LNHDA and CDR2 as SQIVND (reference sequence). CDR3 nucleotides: TGTGCCAGTAGTATGAGAGCGGGAGGTCCCGGAGGGAATGAGCAGTTCTTC. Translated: CASSMRAGGPGGNEQFF.

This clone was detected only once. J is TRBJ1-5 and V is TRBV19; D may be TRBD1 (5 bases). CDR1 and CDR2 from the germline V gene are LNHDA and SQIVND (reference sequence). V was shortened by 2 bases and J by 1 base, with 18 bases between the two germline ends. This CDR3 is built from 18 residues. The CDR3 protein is CASSIRGAPTRSNQPQHF. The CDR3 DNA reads TGTGCCAGTAGTATAAGGGGTGCCCCTACCAGGAGCAATCAGCCCCAGCATTTT.

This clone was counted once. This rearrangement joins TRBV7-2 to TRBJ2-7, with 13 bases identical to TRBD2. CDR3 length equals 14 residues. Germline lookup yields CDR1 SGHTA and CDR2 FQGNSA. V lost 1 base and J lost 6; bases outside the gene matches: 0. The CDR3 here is CASSLGTSGSEQYF. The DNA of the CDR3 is TGTGCCAGCAGCTTAGGGACTAGCGGGAGCGAGCAGTACTTC. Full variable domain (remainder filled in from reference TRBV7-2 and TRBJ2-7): GAGVSQSPSNKVTEKGKDVELRCDPISGHTALYWYRQSLGQGLEFLIYFQGNSAPDKSGLPSDRFSAERTGGSVSTLTIQRTQQEDSAVYLCASSLGTSGSEQYFGPGTRLTVT.

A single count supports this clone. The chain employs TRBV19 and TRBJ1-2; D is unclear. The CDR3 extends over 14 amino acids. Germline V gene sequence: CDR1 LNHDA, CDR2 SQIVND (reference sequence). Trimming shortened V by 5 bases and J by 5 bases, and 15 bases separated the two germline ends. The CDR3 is CASSYPEARYGYTF. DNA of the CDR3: TGTGCCAGTAGTTACCCGGAGGCGCGGTATGGCTACACCTTC.

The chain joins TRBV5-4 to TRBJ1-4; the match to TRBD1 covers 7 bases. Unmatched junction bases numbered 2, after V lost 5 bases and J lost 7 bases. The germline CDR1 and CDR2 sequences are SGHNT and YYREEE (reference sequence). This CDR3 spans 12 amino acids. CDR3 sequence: CASRRDSEKLFF. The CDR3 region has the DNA TGTGCCAGCAGGCGGGACAGTGAAAAACTGTTTTTT.

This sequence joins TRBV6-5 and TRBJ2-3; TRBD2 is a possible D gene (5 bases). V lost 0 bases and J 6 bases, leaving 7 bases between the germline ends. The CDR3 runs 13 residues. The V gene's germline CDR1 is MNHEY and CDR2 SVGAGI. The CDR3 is CASSYSRGDTQYF. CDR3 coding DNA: TGTGCCAGCAGTTACTCCCGGGGTGATACGCAGTATTTT.

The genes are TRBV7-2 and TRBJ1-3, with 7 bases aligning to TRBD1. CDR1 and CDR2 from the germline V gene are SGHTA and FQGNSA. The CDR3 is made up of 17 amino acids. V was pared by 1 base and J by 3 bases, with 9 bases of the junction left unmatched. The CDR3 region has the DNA TGTGCCAGCAGCTTAGTCGGGACAGCTTTGAGTGGAAACACCATATATTTT. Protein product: CASSLVGTALSGNTIYF. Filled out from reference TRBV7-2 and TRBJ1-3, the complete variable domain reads GAGVSQSPSNKVTEKGKDVELRCDPISGHTALYWYRQSLGQGLEFLIYFQGNSAPDKSGLPSDRFSAERTGGSVSTLTIQRTQQEDSAVYLCASSLVGTALSGNTIYFGEGSWLTVV.

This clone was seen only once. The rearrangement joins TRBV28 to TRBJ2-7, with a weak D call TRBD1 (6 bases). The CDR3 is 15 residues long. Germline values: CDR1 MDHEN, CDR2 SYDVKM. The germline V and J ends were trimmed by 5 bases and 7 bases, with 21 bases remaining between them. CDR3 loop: CASSPHRDPRGEQYF. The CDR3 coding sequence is TGTGCCAGCAGTCCCCACAGGGACCCTAGGGGAGAGCAGTACTTC.

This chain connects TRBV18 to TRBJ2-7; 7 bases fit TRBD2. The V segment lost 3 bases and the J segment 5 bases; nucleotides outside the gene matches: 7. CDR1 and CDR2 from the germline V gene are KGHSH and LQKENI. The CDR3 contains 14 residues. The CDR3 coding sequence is TGTGCCAGCTCACCTGAGACTAGCTCAAACGAGCAGTACTTC. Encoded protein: CASSPETSSNEQYF.

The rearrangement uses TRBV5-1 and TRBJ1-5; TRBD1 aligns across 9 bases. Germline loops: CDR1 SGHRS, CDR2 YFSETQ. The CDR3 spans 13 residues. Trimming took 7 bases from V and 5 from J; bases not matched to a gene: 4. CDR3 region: CASGQGPDQPQHF. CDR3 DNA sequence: TGCGCCAGCGGACAGGGGCCGGATCAGCCCCAGCATTTT.

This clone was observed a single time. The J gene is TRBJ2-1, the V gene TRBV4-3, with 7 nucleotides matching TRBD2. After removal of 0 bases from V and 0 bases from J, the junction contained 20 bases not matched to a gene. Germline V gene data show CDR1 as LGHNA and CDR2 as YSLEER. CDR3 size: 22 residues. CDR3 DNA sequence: TGCGCCAGCAGCCAAGAGGGGAGGGAGTCCGATGATGATGACAGCTCCTACAATGAGCAGTTCTTC. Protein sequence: CASSQEGRESDDDDSSYNEQFF.

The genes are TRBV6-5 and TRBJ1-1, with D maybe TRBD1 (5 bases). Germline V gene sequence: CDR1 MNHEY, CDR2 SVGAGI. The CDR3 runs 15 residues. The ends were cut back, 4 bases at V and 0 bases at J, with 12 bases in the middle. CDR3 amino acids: CASSLRGNMNTEAFF. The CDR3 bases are TGTGCCAGCAGTTTACGGGGGAACATGAACACTGAAGCTTTCTTT.

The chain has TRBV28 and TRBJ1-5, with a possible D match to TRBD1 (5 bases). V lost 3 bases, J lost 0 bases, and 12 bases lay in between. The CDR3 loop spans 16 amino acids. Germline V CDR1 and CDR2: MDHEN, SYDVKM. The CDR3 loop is CASSFSADSSNQPQHF. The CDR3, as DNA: TGTGCCAGCAGTTTTTCCGCCGACAGTAGCAATCAGCCCCAGCATTTT. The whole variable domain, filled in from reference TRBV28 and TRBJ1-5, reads DVKVTQSSRYLVKRTGEKVFLECVQDMDHENMFWYRQDPGLGLRLIYFSYDVKMKEKGDIPEGYSVSREKKERFSLILESASTNQTSMYLCASSFSADSSNQPQHFGDGTRLSIL.

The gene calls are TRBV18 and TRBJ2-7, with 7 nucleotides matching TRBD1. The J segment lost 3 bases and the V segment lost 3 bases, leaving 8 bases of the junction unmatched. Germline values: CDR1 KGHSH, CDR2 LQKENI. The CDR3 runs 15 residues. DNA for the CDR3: TGTGCCAGCTCACCCACGGACAGGTTCCACTACGAGCAGTACTTC. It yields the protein CASSPTDRFHYEQYF.

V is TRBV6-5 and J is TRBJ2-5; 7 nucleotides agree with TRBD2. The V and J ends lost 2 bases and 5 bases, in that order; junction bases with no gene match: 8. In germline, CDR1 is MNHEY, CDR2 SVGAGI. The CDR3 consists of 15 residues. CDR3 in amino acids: CASSYGRGFRETQYF. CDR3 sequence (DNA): TGTGCCAGCAGTTACGGGAGGGGCTTTAGGGAGACCCAGTACTTC.

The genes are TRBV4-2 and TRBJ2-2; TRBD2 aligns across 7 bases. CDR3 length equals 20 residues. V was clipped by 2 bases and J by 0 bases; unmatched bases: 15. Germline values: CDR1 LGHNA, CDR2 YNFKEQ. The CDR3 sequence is CASSQSIGTTKTTNTGELFF. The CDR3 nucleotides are TGTGCCAGCAGCCAATCAATCGGGACTACTAAGACCACGAACACCGGGGAGCTGTTTTTT.

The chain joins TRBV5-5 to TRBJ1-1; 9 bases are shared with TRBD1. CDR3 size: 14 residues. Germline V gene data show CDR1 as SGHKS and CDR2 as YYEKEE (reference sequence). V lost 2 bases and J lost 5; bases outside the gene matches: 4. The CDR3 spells CASSLQGAGTEAFF. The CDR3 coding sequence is TGTGCCAGCAGCTTACAGGGGGCTGGAACTGAAGCTTTCTTT. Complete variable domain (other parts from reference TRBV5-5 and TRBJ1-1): DAGVTQSPTHLIKTRGQQVTLRCSPISGHKSVSWYQQVLGQGPQFIFQYYEKEERGRGNFPDRFSARQFPNYSSELNVNALLLGDSALYLCASSLQGAGTEAFFGQGTRLTVV.

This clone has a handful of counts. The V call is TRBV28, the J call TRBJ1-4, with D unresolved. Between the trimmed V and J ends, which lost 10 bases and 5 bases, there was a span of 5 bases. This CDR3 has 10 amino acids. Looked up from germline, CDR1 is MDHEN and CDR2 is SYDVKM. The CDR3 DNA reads TGTGCCACCCAGAATGAAAAACTGTTTTTT. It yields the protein CATQNEKLFF.

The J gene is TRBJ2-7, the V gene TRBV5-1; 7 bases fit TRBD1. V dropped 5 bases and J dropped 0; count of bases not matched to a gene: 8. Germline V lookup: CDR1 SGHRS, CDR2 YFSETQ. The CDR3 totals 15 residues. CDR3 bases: TGCGCCAGCAGTCTGGGGACAGCCAGCTCCTACGAGCAGTACTTC. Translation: CASSLGTASSYEQYF.

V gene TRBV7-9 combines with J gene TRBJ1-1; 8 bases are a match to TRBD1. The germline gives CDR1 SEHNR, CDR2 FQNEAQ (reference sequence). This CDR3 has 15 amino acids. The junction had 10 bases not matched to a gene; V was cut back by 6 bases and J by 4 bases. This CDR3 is CASRLNQGAGTEAFF. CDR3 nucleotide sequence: TGTGCCAGCAGGTTAAATCAGGGGGCAGGCACTGAAGCTTTCTTT.

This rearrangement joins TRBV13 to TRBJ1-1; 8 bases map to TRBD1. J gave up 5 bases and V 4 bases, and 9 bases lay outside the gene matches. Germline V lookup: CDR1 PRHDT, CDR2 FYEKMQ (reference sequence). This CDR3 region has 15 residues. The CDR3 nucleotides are TGTGCCAGCAGCTACTTCACAGGGGGGGAAACTGAAGCTTTCTTT. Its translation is CASSYFTGGETEAFF.

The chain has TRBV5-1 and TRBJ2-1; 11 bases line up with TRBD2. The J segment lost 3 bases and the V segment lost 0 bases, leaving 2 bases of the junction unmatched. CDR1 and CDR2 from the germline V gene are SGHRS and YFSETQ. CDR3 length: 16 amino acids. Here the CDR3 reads CASSLGLAGFYNEQFF. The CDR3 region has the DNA TGCGCCAGCAGCTTGGGACTAGCGGGATTCTACAATGAGCAGTTCTTC.

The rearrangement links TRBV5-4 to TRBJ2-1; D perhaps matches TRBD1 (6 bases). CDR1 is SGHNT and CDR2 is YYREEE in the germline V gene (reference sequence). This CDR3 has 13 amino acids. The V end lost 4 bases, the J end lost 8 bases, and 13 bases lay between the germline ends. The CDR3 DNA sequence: TGTGCCAGCAGCACACAGGGTCTGGATGAGCAGTTCTTC. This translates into CASSTQGLDEQFF.

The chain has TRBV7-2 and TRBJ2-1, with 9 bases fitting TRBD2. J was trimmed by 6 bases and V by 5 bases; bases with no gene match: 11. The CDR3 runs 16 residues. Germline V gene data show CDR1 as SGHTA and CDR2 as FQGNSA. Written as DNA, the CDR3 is TGTGCCAGCAGCGCAACATGGGGCGGGGGGGCCAATGAGCAGTTCTTC. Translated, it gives CASSATWGGGANEQFF.

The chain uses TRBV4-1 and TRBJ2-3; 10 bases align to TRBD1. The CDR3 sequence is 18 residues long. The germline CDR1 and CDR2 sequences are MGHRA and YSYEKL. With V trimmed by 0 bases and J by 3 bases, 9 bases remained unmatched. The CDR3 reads CASSQDAPGQGLTDTQYF. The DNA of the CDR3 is TGCGCCAGCAGCCAAGATGCTCCGGGACAGGGGTTAACAGATACGCAGTATTTT.